This TCR beta chain derives from a study of cytomegalovirus exposure and HLA in healthy donors. This clone was seen a handful of times. It was with 60 Vbeta and 13 Jbeta primers that the PCR ran. The data were produced by immunoSEQ multiplex PCR, yet TCRdb's version contains in-frame clones alone and is incomplete. The repertoire includes some 120,000 clones, 15% to 20% of them detected once, and roughly 3% sits in the top ten. The CDR3 is made up of 15 amino acids. In germline, CDR1 is WNHNN, CDR2 SYGVQD (reference sequence). V lost 3 bases and J lost 2, with 13 bases in between. Sequencing input: PBMCs. V usage is TRBV10-1 and J usage is TRBJ2-5; no firm D call. The TCR comes from a female donor in good health and CMV-seropositive. In DNA, the CDR3 is TGCGCCAGCAGTGATATCAGTATTGATCAAGAGACCCAGTACTTC. This sequence encodes CASSDISIDQETQYF.